This T cell receptor beta chain was sequenced during a study of blood T cell repertoires in COVID-19. Across the study: Donors in the United States, Italy and Spain gave samples during acute or convalescent COVID-19. In each case, the material was cDNA or gDNA derived from T cells, B-cell-depleted T cells, or PBMCs.

This clone is medium-sized (0.01 to 0.1%) within its sample. CDR1 is LGHNA and CDR2 is YNFKEQ in the germline V gene. This CDR3 is 15 amino acids long. V dropped 4 bases and J dropped 0; count of bases not matched to a gene: 3. Per the original methods: How many nucleated cells were present was estimated from reference gene primer amplification. Using immunoSEQ multiplex PCR, the repertoire was profiled, and TCRdb retains in-frame clones only, with some absent. V, J and clone size derive from that table, while D and trimming were established from the DNA sequence. The sample records about 76,000 clones, 86% being singletons.

The material sequenced was peripheral blood. The chain links TRBV4-2 to TRBJ2-7; 10 positions agree with TRBD2. This clonotype was obtained from a human donor in a cohort sampled during active COVID-19. CDR3 residues: CASSRGLAVSYEQYF. CDR3 nucleotides: TGTGCCAGCAGCCGCGGACTAGCGGTCTCCTACGAGCAGTACTTC.